These 16 T cell receptor beta chains originate from one sample sequenced in a study of blood T cell repertoires in COVID-19 (dated by TCRdb to the early 2020s). Library preparation was by the immunoSEQ multiplex PCR assay. As stored in TCRdb, this immuneACCESS dataset retains in-frame rearrangements with V and J assigned. A fraction of the clones does not appear; measured against another copy, unresolved V genes explain less than half of the discrepancy, and the remainder lacks a known reason. The sample contains 95,000 to 150,000 clones, nearly 90% of them found a single time. The ten largest clones add up to around 4% of the sample. Material: peripheral blood. These receptors came from a woman in her sixties with COVID-19, enrolled during active disease.

The V call is TRBV27, the J call TRBJ1-6, with a tentative D call TRBD1 (5 bases). The V gene lost 6 bases and the J gene lost 9 bases, with 15 bases spanning the gap. The CDR3 totals 14 residues. Germline V gene sequence: CDR1 MNHEY, CDR2 SMNVEV (reference sequence). CDR3 protein: CASRREGWSSPLHF. CDR3 nucleotides: TGTGCCAGCAGGAGGGAGGGGTGGAGTTCACCCCTCCACTTT.

The J gene is TRBJ2-1, the V gene TRBV27; 12 bases fit TRBD2. J lost 7 bases, V lost 6 bases, and 16 bases had no gene match. This CDR3 contains 18 residues. Germline CDR1 reads MNHEY; CDR2 reads SMNVEV (reference sequence). In DNA, the CDR3 is TGTGCCAGCAGCTTCCGAAGTTCTCTAGCGGGGGGGCCTAATGAGCAGTTCTTC. This sequence encodes CASSFRSSLAGGPNEQFF.

The genes are TRBV6-2 or TRBV6-3 and TRBJ1-6; 7 bases line up with TRBD1. J lost 6 bases, V lost 5 bases, and 1 base had no gene match. The CDR3 consists of 13 residues. Germline V gene data show CDR1 as MNHEY and CDR2 as SVGEGT. The CDR3 DNA reads as TGTGCCAGCAGTGGGACAGTTAATTCACCCCTCCACTTT. It yields the protein CASSGTVNSPLHF.

The chain joins TRBV7-9 to TRBJ1-2; D unclear. The CDR3 consists of 13 residues. Trimming shortened V by 2 bases and J by 3 bases, and 7 bases separated the two germline ends. The V gene's germline CDR1 is SEHNR and CDR2 FQNEAQ (reference sequence). The CDR3 DNA reads as TGTGCCAGCAGCTTATTACAGTACTATGGCTACACCTTC. Its protein product is CASSLLQYYGYTF.

In this sample, this clone turned up once. V gene TRBV4-3 combines with J gene TRBJ2-1; 9 nucleotides match TRBD1. Germline V gene lookup returns CDR1 LGHNA and CDR2 YSLEER. V trimming: 5 bases; J trimming: 8 bases; junction bases outside the gene matches: 19. The CDR3 totals 18 residues. The CDR3 DNA reads as TGCGCCAGCAGCTTCGACCGAAACAGGGGGCCCTACCGACATGAGCAGTTCTTC. This encodes CASSFDRNRGPYRHEQFF.

The V and J genes are TRBV11-2 and TRBJ2-1; maybe TRBD2 (5 bases). The CDR3 runs to 16 residues. Germline assignment: CDR1 SGHAT and CDR2 FQNNGV. The V gene lost 0 bases and the J gene lost 4 bases, with 13 bases spanning the gap. For the CDR3, the DNA is TGTGCCAGCAGCTTAGATGGGCTAGCCTATTACAATGAGCAGTTCTTC. Translating gives CASSLDGLAYYNEQFF.

Only one count was recorded for this clone. This chain connects TRBV7-2 to TRBJ2-7; 7 positions agree with TRBD1. Germline CDR1 SGHTA, CDR2 FQGNSA. The trim removed 5 bases at V and 0 bases at J, leaving 4 bases unmatched. The CDR3 runs to 14 residues. For the CDR3, the DNA is TGTGCCAGCAGCCTTACAGGGGTCTCCTACGAGCAGTACTTC. It is translated as CASSLTGVSYEQYF. The complete variable domain, with remaining parts taken from reference TRBV7-2 and TRBJ2-7, reads GAGVSQSPSNKVTEKGKDVELRCDPISGHTALYWYRQSLGQGLEFLIYFQGNSAPDKSGLPSDRFSAERTGGSVSTLTIQRTQQEDSAVYLCASSLTGVSYEQYFGPGTRLTVT.

The chain recombines TRBV20-1 with TRBJ2-7; 7 bases line up with TRBD2. The V gene end was trimmed by 3 bases and the J gene end by 3 bases; junction bases not matched to a gene: 11. From germline, CDR1 is DFQATT and CDR2 SNEGSKA (reference sequence). The CDR3 spans 15 residues. The CDR3 sequence: CSASGASGEIYEQYF. The CDR3 DNA reads TGCAGTGCTAGTGGGGCTAGCGGAGAGATCTACGAGCAGTACTTC.

The rearrangement links TRBV6-5 to TRBJ2-1; 8 bases are shared with TRBD1. This CDR3 is built from 12 residues. In germline, CDR1 is MNHEY, CDR2 SVGAGI. After removal of 6 bases from V and 10 bases from J, the junction contained 5 bases not matched to a gene. In nucleotides, the CDR3 is TGTGCCAGCAGACCCAGGGGGCGGGAGCAGTTCTTC. It is translated as CASRPRGREQFF.

The chain employs TRBV5-1 and TRBJ1-2; 9 positions match TRBD1. Germline CDR1 SGHRS, CDR2 YFSETQ. The V gene end was trimmed by 4 bases and the J gene end by 4 bases; junction bases not matched to a gene: 5. CDR3 length equals 14 residues. The CDR3 DNA sequence: TGCGCCAGCAGCGGGGGACAGGGCGGCTATGGCTACACCTTC. It codes for CASSGGQGGYGYTF.

The genes are TRBV6-5 and TRBJ1-1; 10 bases map to TRBD1. With 7 bases clipped from V and 5 bases from J, the junction kept 7 bases outside the gene matches. This CDR3 comprises 14 residues. Germline CDR1 reads MNHEY; CDR2 reads SVGAGI. The CDR3 bases are TGTGCCAGCATTGTGACAGGGGGCAAAACTGAAGCTTTCTTT. This sequence encodes CASIVTGGKTEAFF.

The CDR3: CASSQSGQDFSYEQYF. CDR3 bases: TGTGCCAGCAGCCAAAGCGGACAGGACTTCTCCTACGAGCAGTACTTC. V is TRBV4-2 and J is TRBJ2-7; 7 bases map to TRBD1. The CDR3 length is 16 residues. CDR1 is LGHNA, CDR2 YNFKEQ, per germline. The trim removed 2 bases at V and 0 bases at J, leaving 7 bases unmatched.

The chain recombines TRBV15 with TRBJ2-7, with 9 bases matching TRBD1. The CDR3 consists of 17 residues. From germline, CDR1 is LNHNV and CDR2 YYDKDF (reference sequence). The ends lost 0 bases at V and 3 bases at J; junction bases unmatched: 9. The CDR3 region has the DNA TGTGCCACCAGCAGAGATAGTACCGGGACAGGGCGCTACGAGCAGTACTTC. It translates to CATSRDSTGTGRYEQYF.

As for this clone: This specimen includes other DNA sequences encoding the same CDR3. V is TRBV3-1 (or the pseudogene TRBV3-2) and J is TRBJ1-5, with D hard to call. The ends were cut back, 0 bases at V and 3 bases at J, with 3 bases in the middle. Germline assignment: CDR1 LGHDT and CDR2 YNNKEL (reference sequence). The CDR3 spans 13 residues. The CDR3 region has the DNA TGTGCCAGCAGCCAAGATATCAATCAGCCCCAGCATTTT. Its translation is CASSQDINQPQHF.

The chain has TRBV5-1 and TRBJ1-2, with 8 positions matching TRBD1. Trimming removed 3 bases from V and 7 bases from J; junction bases left unmatched: 11. There are 15 residues in the CDR3. CDR1 and CDR2 (germline): SGHRS, YFSETQ. CDR3 nucleotides: TGCGCCAGCAGCTCCGGTACTACAGGGGGTAGTGGCTACACCTTC. Translated: CASSSGTTGGSGYTF.

This rearrangement joins TRBV2 to TRBJ1-5, with D maybe TRBD1 (6 bases). This CDR3 is 17 amino acids long. V dropped 3 bases and J dropped 0 bases, with 15 bases sitting between them. Per germline, CDR1 SNHLY and CDR2 FYNNEI. The CDR3 region has the DNA TGTGCCAGCAGTGATTGGGGGGGCCACCTTAGCAATCAGCCCCAGCATTTT. As protein: CASSDWGGHLSNQPQHF.